This T cell receptor (beta chain) was sequenced for a study of blood T cell repertoires in COVID-19. Study details: T cells, B-cell-depleted T cells, or PBMCs supplied cDNA or gDNA.

How the authors handled the data: From reference gene primer amplification, estimates of nucleated cell counts were derived. This table comes from immunoSEQ multiplex PCR, and its TCRdb copy is limited to in-frame clones, with some not included. Clone size and the V and J calls come from that table; the DNA yielded D and trimming. In the table there are 120,000 to 150,000 clones, almost 85% of which are singletons. In germline, CDR1 is KGHSH, CDR2 LQKENI. This CDR3 is 15 amino acids long. The ends lost 3 bases at V and 1 base at J; junction bases unmatched: 4. The clonotype was recovered from a man in his forties with acute COVID-19. This chain connects TRBV18 to TRBJ1-2, with 8 nucleotides matching TRBD1. Input material: PBMCs or T cells enriched from blood (not recorded which). CDR3 residues: CASSPDRVINYGYTF. CDR3 coding DNA: TGTGCCAGCTCACCGGACAGGGTCATTAACTATGGCTACACCTTC.